A few counts support the clone carrying this T cell receptor beta chain. As yet, its antigen is unknown. CDR3 size: 15 residues. The V gene's germline CDR1 is DFQATT and CDR2 SNEGSKA (reference sequence). With V trimmed by 5 bases and J by 5 bases, 8 bases remained unmatched. The data belong to a study of T cell repertoires in cytomegalovirus infection. General study findings and limits: HLA-C-restricted CMV-specific TCR beta clonotypes prevailed in the ex vivo response.

TCRdb ran MiXCR on the reads and lists one entry per CDR3 protein. The sample has hundreds of thousands of distinct CDR3 sequences, approximately 42% seen once. Specimen: cultured PBMCs, collected from culture after CMV antigen stimulation. V and J are TRBV20-1 and TRBJ2-1, with 11 bases aligning to TRBD2. This TCR was recovered from a human donor in good health (CMV status not recorded). Some clones in this sample may be carry-over from other donors' samples. CDR3 sequence reads: CSADSGRALHNEQFF. The CDR3 nucleotides are TGCAGTGCTGATAGCGGGAGGGCTCTCCACAATGAGCAGTTCTTC.